This T cell receptor beta chain was profiled in a study of shared clonotypes between healthy human individuals (dated by TCRdb to between 2020 and 2021). Study-level background: Three men and a couple of women, aged 18 to 49 years, made up the cohort. Libraries were prepared and TCR repertoires were sequenced by different laboratories using diverse techniques, in order to increase sequencing depth and limit assay-specific biases. For each donor, three plates each were used for CD4 naive and CD4 memory, two plates were used for CD8 naive, and one plate was used for CD8 memory. Blood TCR repertoires of five healthy adults were deeply sequenced to estimate repertoire size and the extent of clonotype sharing between individuals. Between about 0.85 and 8.9 billion PBMCs per donor were obtained by leukapheresis. Results the study describes overall, beyond this receptor: Compared with non-shared clonotypes, clonotypes shared by all four sorted-subset donors had higher generation probabilities. Sampling was limited to blood, and TCR repertoires in tissue likely differ from TCR repertoires in blood. Because the study included a small number of donors, the genetic and exposure-history diversity represented was limited. Based on pairwise subsampling, the degree of clonotype sharing among donors was expected to be affected by sequencing depth. Across a handful of donors, approximately 4.6% of naive CD4, 3% to 3.5% of naive CD8, 2.3% of memory CD4, and around 0.4% of memory CD8 clonotypes were shared. Incomplete sequencing was indicated by rarefaction of sorted-subset datasets, despite the large sequencing depth. Larger estimated clonotype richness was generally found for naive subsets than for memory subsets.

The donors were healthy, HIV-negative adults with no recently reported acute infections or vaccinations. Only Caucasian adults living in Nashville, Tennessee, USA were represented among the donors. CD4+ T cells were enriched by magnetic negative selection; naive cells were then positively selected on CD45RA, and the negative fraction formed the memory subset. Blood was obtained by leukapheresis, after which PBMCs were separated by Ficoll-Histopaque density gradient centrifugation and cryopreserved in liquid nitrogen vapor phase. Analytical flow cytometry was used to check the purity and quantity of each magnetically sorted T cell population. Each sorted fraction had its genomic DNA isolated and then quantified by UV absorbance on a Nanodrop 2000c. Based on the germline V gene (reference sequence), the CDR1 and CDR2 sequences are LNHNV and YYDKDF. The trim is 0 bases for V and 8 bases for J, with a gap of 6 bases between the germline ends. The cysteine opens and the phenylalanine closes a CDR3 of 12 amino acids. Left in the record is the CDR3 DNA by itself, 36 bases read in frame from the first base.

Using the deep immunoSEQ assay, multiplex PCR amplified TCR CDR3 regions from genomic DNA. Extracted genomic DNA from each cell subset was distributed evenly across all wells of several immunoSEQ 96-well plates, and each plate was treated as a replicate. For sorted subsets, each replicate PCR was loaded with approximately 200 ng genomic DNA, equivalent to about 30,000 T cell genomes. The purified libraries were quantified using a Qubit 3.0 fluorometer, sized with a Bioanalyzer 2100, and then quantified again using the KAPA Library Quantification kit. Each immunoSEQ 96-well plate was sequenced on its own single-read 150-cycle Illumina NextSeq 550 flow cell. From the authors' description of their analysis: Because the immunoSEQ output held only junctional sequences and lacked quality scores, the filtering could not match the filtering applied to full-length reads. Sequences were annotated with PyIR, a Python wrapper for IgBLAST v1.9, using IMGT germline references to assign V/J genes and CDR3. Reads with weak V/J assignments (E-value above 1e-6), missing CDR3, stop codons, out-of-frame junctions, or ambiguous translated residues were removed. V3J clonotypes were defined as sequences sharing the same inferred V gene, J gene, and CDR3 amino acid sequence. Percentage overlap between repertoires was computed as shared unique clonotypes divided by the size of the smaller repertoire. RTK rarefaction, the Chao1 estimator, and Recon v2.1 estimates of unobserved clonotypes were used to assess repertoire richness. OLGA was used to compute generation probabilities for all TCRbeta clonotypes that the gDNA method yielded from a few donors. TCRdb took over this immuneACCESS table, retaining in-frame rearrangements with V and J assigned. Such tables are incomplete; in checked studies, under half of the missing clones stem from an unresolved V gene, and the remainder is unexplained. V and J calls and clone size follow that table, whereas D and trimming were derived from the DNA. This sample comprises about 2.3 million clones, about 90% of them detected only once. The ten largest clonotypes hold 0.37% of the sample.

With regard to this clone: Its cognate antigen has yet to be identified. No clone much larger than this one lies a single base away; base qualities are absent.

The receptor comes from a man aged 18 to 29 in good health. Some clones in this sample may be carry-over from other donors' samples. Sequencing was performed on naive CD4+ T cells from PBMCs. This sample's cell subset or site label indicates: CD45RA+ positively selected. The chain is encoded by TRBV15 joined to TRBJ2-3, with the D gene too uncertain to name. In nucleotides, the sequence is TGTGCCACCAGCAGAGACGAATTTACGCAGTATTTT. It specifies CATSRDEFTQYF. This CDR3, with the reference TRBV15 and TRBJ2-3 proteins standing in past its ends, gives the full variable domain DAMVIQNPRYQVTQFGKPVTLSCSQTLNHNVMYWYQQKSSQAPKLLFHYYDKDFNNEADTPDNFQSRRPNTSFCFLDIRSPGLGDTAMYLCATSRDEFTQYFGPGTRLTVL.